The source of this T cell receptor (beta chain) is a study of metastatic and nonmetastatic thyroid tumors. In the study overall: Repertoire comparison spanned blood and tumor or nodule tissue of malignant and benign thyroid patients.

Germline CDR1 is SGHAT and CDR2 is FQNNGV. V dropped 5 bases and J dropped 0 bases, with 20 bases sitting between them. This CDR3 is 19 amino acids long. Thyroid surgery was preceded by no treatment in any patient. Through MiXCR, TCRdb re-clonotyped the PCR reads. The data hold 7,500 to 8,500 clones, with over 20% observed a single time. The TCR was taken from a female donor with papillary thyroid cancer or a benign thyroid nodule (not recorded which). Some clones in this sample may be carry-over from other donors' samples. The sequenced sample was tumor tissue. The rearrangement joins TRBV11-2 to TRBJ2-6; no firm D call. In DNA, the CDR3 is TGTGCCAGCAGCACAACTAAGGCAAATACTCCCTCTGGGGCCAACGTCCTGACTTTC. It encodes CASSTTKANTPSGANVLTF. Full variable domain (remainder filled in from reference TRBV11-2 and TRBJ2-6): EAGVAQSPRYKIIEKRQSVAFWCNPISGHATLYWYQQILGQGPKLLIQFQNNGVVDDSQLPKDRFSAERLKGVDSTLKIQPAKLEDSAVYLCASSTTKANTPSGANVLTFGAGSRLTVL.